Listed here are 26 T cell receptor beta chains from one sample, sequenced in a study of blood T cell repertoires in COVID-19. Sequenced by immunoSEQ multiplex PCR; TCRdb stores in-frame clones only, minus some. The table has approximately 220,000 clones, around 81% seen once. Specimen: PBMCs or T cells enriched from blood (not recorded which). These receptors were collected from a woman in her forties with acute COVID-19.

The J gene is TRBJ1-2, the V gene TRBV5-8, with a tentative D call TRBD1 (6 bases). The CDR3 totals 18 residues. Germline assignment: CDR1 SGHTS and CDR2 YDEGEE. The V and J ends lost 2 bases and 3 bases respectively, with 23 bases between them. CDR3 bases: TGTGCCAGCAGCTTAATTTCAGGGGTCAATATGTTTTACTATGGCTACACCTTC. Residues: CASSLISGVNMFYYGYTF.

J is TRBJ1-5 and V is TRBV18; no clear D. Germline V CDR1 and CDR2: KGHSH, LQKENI. The ends were cut back, 8 bases at V and 0 bases at J, with 11 bases in the middle. This CDR3 contains 14 residues. CDR3 sequence reads: CASTRSGSNQPQHF. CDR3 bases: TGTGCCAGCACCCGATCGGGTAGCAATCAGCCCCAGCATTTT.

The chain links TRBV19 to TRBJ1-1; D remains ambiguous. Germline V gene data show CDR1 as LNHDA and CDR2 as SQIVND (reference sequence). Deletions cut 1 base from V and 2 bases from J, with 14 bases between. The CDR3 sequence is 16 residues long. The DNA of the CDR3 is TGTGCCAGTAGTATAGGCAGGCCTCAAGGCAACACTGAAGCTTTCTTT. Translation gives CASSIGRPQGNTEAFF.

The chain uses TRBV28 and TRBJ1-6; 12 bases align to TRBD1. The CDR3 has 19 amino acids. With V trimmed by 3 bases and J by 10 bases, 16 bases remained unmatched. Germline V gene lookup returns CDR1 MDHEN and CDR2 SYDVKM. The chain's CDR3 is CASSFVRGQGAPSRSPLHF. The CDR3 DNA follows: TGTGCCAGCAGTTTCGTTAGGGGACAGGGGGCCCCCAGTCGGTCACCCCTCCACTTT.

This clone was picked up one time. The chain is built from TRBV5-1 and TRBJ1-1; TRBD1 agrees at 7 bases. V lost 4 bases, J lost 0 bases, and 3 bases stayed unmatched. Germline V gene sequence: CDR1 SGHRS, CDR2 YFSETQ. The CDR3 spans 14 residues. In DNA form, the CDR3 reads TGCGCCAGCAGCCAGGGGGTTATGAACACTGAAGCTTTCTTT. Its protein product is CASSQGVMNTEAFF. Complete variable domain (other parts from reference TRBV5-1 and TRBJ1-1): KAGVTQTPRYLIKTRGQQVTLSCSPISGHRSVSWYQQTPGQGLQFLFEYFSETQRNKGNFPGRFSGRQFSNSRSEMNVSTLELGDSALYLCASSQGVMNTEAFFGQGTRLTVV.

This clone was observed once. The rearrangement links TRBV7-8 to TRBJ1-3; 10 bases line up with TRBD1. V trimming: 7 bases; J trimming: 4 bases; junction bases outside the gene matches: 7. The CDR3 consists of 15 residues. Germline loops: CDR1 SGHVS, CDR2 FQNEAQ. CDR3 in DNA: TGTGCCAGCACCCCGGGACAGGGGCCGGGAAACACCATATATTTT. Protein product: CASTPGQGPGNTIYF.

This clone was seen repeatedly, ten times or more. The rearrangement uses TRBV9 and TRBJ1-2; TRBD1 might be the D (6 bases). This CDR3 has 14 residues. The ends were cut back, 3 bases at V and 8 bases at J, with 17 bases in the middle. Germline V lookup: CDR1 SGDLS, CDR2 YYNGEE. The CDR3 DNA is TGTGCCAGCAGCGGGGTCATAGGGGGAGTGGGCTACACCTTC. It yields the protein CASSGVIGGVGYTF. Looking up the rest from reference TRBV9 and TRBJ1-2 gives the full variable domain: DSGVTQTPKHLITATGQRVTLRCSPRSGDLSVYWYQQSLDQGLQFLIQYYNGEERAKGNILERFSAQQFPDLHSELNLSSLELGDSALYFCASSGVIGGVGYTFGSGTRLTVV.

The chain links TRBV27 to TRBJ2-3; D remains ambiguous. CDR3 length: 11 residues. From germline, CDR1 is MNHEY and CDR2 SMNVEV (reference sequence). The ends were cut back, 5 bases at V and 5 bases at J, with 5 bases in the middle. The chain's CDR3 is CASSHLDTQYF. In DNA, the CDR3 is TGTGCCAGCAGTCACTTAGATACGCAGTATTTT.

The chain has TRBV16 and TRBJ1-2, with D unclear. V was pared by 1 base and J by 2 bases, with 8 bases between. Germline V CDR1 and CDR2: KGHSY, FQNENV. The CDR3 has 14 residues. The CDR3: CASSQFAENYGYTF. The CDR3 DNA reads as TGTGCCAGCAGCCAATTCGCGGAAAACTATGGCTACACCTTC.

This clone was recorded only once. J is TRBJ2-2 and V is TRBV9; 11 bases match TRBD1. After removal of 3 bases from V and 6 bases from J, the junction contained 10 bases not matched to a gene. Germline values: CDR1 SGDLS, CDR2 YYNGEE. This CDR3 is built from 17 residues. The CDR3 is CASSAQVRTGGAGELFF. The CDR3 coding sequence is TGTGCCAGCAGCGCTCAAGTAAGGACAGGGGGCGCCGGGGAGCTGTTTTTT. Full variable domain (missing parts from reference TRBV9 and TRBJ2-2): DSGVTQTPKHLITATGQRVTLRCSPRSGDLSVYWYQQSLDQGLQFLIQYYNGEERAKGNILERFSAQQFPDLHSELNLSSLELGDSALYFCASSAQVRTGGAGELFFGEGSRLTVL.

This chain links TRBV29-1 with TRBJ1-2; 10 nucleotides line up with TRBD1. The germline V gene has CDR1 SQVTM and CDR2 ANQGSEA. The ends lost 6 bases at V and 7 bases at J; junction bases unmatched: 8. The CDR3 extends over 13 amino acids. DNA of the CDR3: TGCAGCGTACTGACAGGGGGCGACTCTGGCTACACCTTC. It translates to CSVLTGGDSGYTF. The complete variable domain, with remaining parts taken from reference TRBV29-1 and TRBJ1-2, reads SAVISQKPSRDICQRGTSLTIQCQVDSQVTMMFWYRQQPGQSLTLIATANQGSEATYESGFVIDKFPISRPNLTFSTLTVSNMSPEDSSIYLCSVLTGGDSGYTFGSGTRLTVV.

The rearrangement joins TRBV29-1 to TRBJ2-2; D ambiguous. The CDR3 has 13 amino acids. With 4 bases removed from V and 0 bases from J, the gap between germline ends came to 6 bases. In germline, CDR1 is SQVTM, CDR2 ANQGSEA. DNA for the CDR3: TGCAGCGTTGTGGGCACGAACACCGGGGAGCTGTTTTTT. This codes for CSVVGTNTGELFF.

This clone has more than one count but fewer than ten. The rearrangement joins TRBV5-1 to TRBJ2-7; 7 positions match TRBD1. Germline trimming cut 2 bases from V and 3 bases from J; bases unmatched to any gene: 8. The CDR3 totals 15 residues. Germline CDR1 is SGHRS and CDR2 is YFSETQ. In DNA form, the CDR3 reads TGCGCCAGCAGCTTCGAACAGTCAGGGGGCTACGAGCAGTACTTC. This gives the protein CASSFEQSGGYEQYF.

The chain recombines TRBV10-3 with TRBJ1-3; 9 bases fit TRBD1. Germline V gene sequence: CDR1 ENHRY, CDR2 SYGVKD. The CDR3 is 17 amino acids. V lost 2 bases, J lost 1 base, and 6 bases stayed unmatched. CDR3 sequence: CAISEPPGQGSGNTIYF. CDR3 in DNA: TGTGCCATCAGTGAGCCCCCGGGACAGGGATCTGGAAACACCATATATTTT.

The chain is built from TRBV11-2 and TRBJ2-7; TRBD1 matches 7 bases. Unmatched junction bases numbered 9, after V lost 6 bases and J lost 7 bases. The CDR3 covers 13 residues. Germline V gives CDR1 SGHAT, CDR2 FQNNGV. The CDR3 DNA follows: TGTGCCAGCAGGATAGACAGGGTGGGGGAGCAGTACTTC. Its translation is CASRIDRVGEQYF.

The chain uses TRBV10-3 and TRBJ1-5, with D possibly being TRBD1 (5 bases). CDR3 length equals 12 residues. The germline V and J ends were trimmed by 11 bases and 0 bases, with 8 bases remaining between them. The germline gives CDR1 ENHRY, CDR2 SYGVKD. CDR3 loop: CAVQGSNQPQHF. DNA for the CDR3: TGTGCCGTGCAGGGTAGCAATCAGCCCCAGCATTTT.

The J gene is TRBJ2-1, the V gene TRBV11-3; TRBD2 matches 13 bases. The CDR3 has 16 residues. CDR1 and CDR2 from the germline V gene are SGHNT and YENEEA. V was pared by 5 bases and J by 6 bases, with 7 bases of the junction left unmatched. The CDR3 bases are TGTGCCAGCAGCGCAACCGGGACTAGCGGGACCAATGAGCAGTTCTTC. Its protein product is CASSATGTSGTNEQFF.

This clone has a handful of counts. The chain joins TRBV7-9 to TRBJ1-3; the match to TRBD1 covers 9 bases. This CDR3 is 16 amino acids long. Per the germline V gene, CDR1 is SEHNR and CDR2 is FQNEAQ (reference sequence). The J segment lost 1 base and the V segment lost 5 bases, leaving 6 bases of the junction unmatched. The CDR3 loop reads CASSPGQGISGNTIYF. The CDR3, as DNA: TGTGCCAGCAGCCCGGGACAGGGTATATCTGGAAACACCATATATTTT.

The rearrangement uses TRBV19 and TRBJ1-4; D remains ambiguous. The CDR3 is 13 amino acids. CDR1 LNHDA and CDR2 SQIVND come from the germline V gene (reference sequence). Trimming left V 10 bases short and J 8 bases short, with 17 bases between. In DNA, the CDR3 is TGTGCCACCCAATTGGGTAGGAGGGAAAAACTGTTTTTT. This codes for CATQLGRREKLFF.

This sequence joins TRBV5-1 and TRBJ1-1; D perhaps matches TRBD1 (5 bases). There are 14 residues in the CDR3. The V end lost 2 bases, the J end lost 4 bases, and 12 bases lay between the germline ends. Germline CDR1 and CDR2: SGHRS and YFSETQ. The chain's CDR3 is CASSLAQGSTEAFF. In DNA form, the CDR3 reads TGCGCCAGCAGCTTAGCGCAGGGTTCCACTGAAGCTTTCTTT.

This chain connects TRBV24-1 to TRBJ1-1, with 8 bases lining up with TRBD1. The CDR3 spans 13 residues. Looked up from germline, CDR1 is KGHDR and CDR2 is SFDVKD. V trimming: 3 bases; J trimming: 4 bases; junction bases outside the gene matches: 0. This CDR3 reads CATSDDRGTEAFF. CDR3 DNA sequence: TGTGCCACCAGTGATGACAGGGGCACTGAAGCTTTCTTT.

This clone has a handful of counts. The chain carries TRBV24-1 and TRBJ2-1; D unresolved. The V gene's germline CDR1 is KGHDR and CDR2 SFDVKD. The CDR3 contains 13 residues. V was clipped by 3 bases and J by 8 bases, with 10 bases between them. The DNA for the CDR3 is TGTGCCACCAGTGATCCCCAGTACGATGAGCAGTTCTTC. This sequence encodes CATSDPQYDEQFF.

The V gene is TRBV18, the J gene TRBJ2-3; 7 nucleotides match TRBD1. Germline lookup yields CDR1 KGHSH and CDR2 LQKENI. J gave up 4 bases and V 6 bases, and 13 bases lay outside the gene matches. This CDR3 is built from 16 residues. Written as DNA, the CDR3 is TGTGCCAGCTCCCTCACCGGGACAGCCTCCCCAGATACGCAGTATTTT. Translating gives CASSLTGTASPDTQYF.

This clone was seen a single time. The V call is TRBV5-1, the J call TRBJ2-7; TRBD1 matches 7 bases. The CDR3 sequence is 14 residues long. The J segment lost 1 base and the V segment lost 8 bases, leaving 9 bases of the junction unmatched. The V gene's germline CDR1 is SGHRS and CDR2 YFSETQ. The DNA of the CDR3 is TGCGCCAGTCGAGGGACAGCCGAGTCCTACGAGCAGTACTTC. This translates into CASRGTAESYEQYF.

The chain carries TRBV18 and TRBJ2-6, with 11 bases identical to TRBD1. Losses at the gene ends were 3 bases for V and 4 bases for J; bases not matched to a gene: 11. The CDR3 is 19 amino acids. The germline gives CDR1 KGHSH, CDR2 LQKENI. DNA for the CDR3: TGTGCCAGCTCACCGACGTCCGGGACAGGGGGATTAGGGGCCAACGTCCTGACTTTC. Its translation: CASSPTSGTGGLGANVLTF.

A few counts support this clone. The chain carries TRBV2 and TRBJ1-2; 9 bases align to TRBD1. V shed 6 bases and J 2 bases; nucleotides not matched to a gene: 10. Germline CDR1 is SNHLY and CDR2 is FYNNEI. The CDR3 has 16 residues. CDR3 DNA: TGTGCCAGCAGGAACATACCGGGACAGGGCAACTATGGCTACACCTTC. Translating it yields CASRNIPGQGNYGYTF.